The sequence of this T cell receptor (beta chain) was determined in a study of shared clonotypes between healthy human individuals. The V segment lost 4 bases and the J segment 2 bases; nucleotides outside the gene matches: 5. The CDR3 runs to 14 residues. Germline loops: CDR1 SGHRS, CDR2 YFSETQ. Researchers divided each subset's genomic DNA evenly across several immunoSEQ plates. The table came from immunoSEQ multiplex PCR; TCRdb's copy has only in-frame clones and leaves some out. The sample has approximately 2,300,000 clones; about nine tenths are singletons. The source is a man aged 18 to 30 in good health. Some clones in this sample may be carry-over from other donors' samples. The chain joins TRBV5-1 to TRBJ1-2; 7 positions agree with TRBD1. The sample taken for sequencing was naive CD4+ T cells from PBMCs. Subset of the sample: CD45RA+ positively selected. The CDR3 reads CASSGTTGNYGYTF. CDR3 DNA sequence: TGCGCCAGCAGCGGAACGACAGGGAACTATGGCTACACCTTC.